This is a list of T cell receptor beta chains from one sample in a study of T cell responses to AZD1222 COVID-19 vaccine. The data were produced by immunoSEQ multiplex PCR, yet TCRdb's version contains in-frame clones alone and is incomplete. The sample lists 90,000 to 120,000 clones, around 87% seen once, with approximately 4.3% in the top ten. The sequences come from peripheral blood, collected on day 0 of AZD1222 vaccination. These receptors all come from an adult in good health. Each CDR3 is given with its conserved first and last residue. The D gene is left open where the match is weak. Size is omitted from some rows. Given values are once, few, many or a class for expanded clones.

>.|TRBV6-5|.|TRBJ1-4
CASRTREDYEKLFF
TGTGCCAGCAGGACGAGAGAAGACTACGAAAAACTGTTTTTT
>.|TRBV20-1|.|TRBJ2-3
CSAGVADTQYF
TGCAGTGCTGGAGTAGCAGATACGCAGTATTTT
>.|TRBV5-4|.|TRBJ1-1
CASSLAGSNTEAFF
TGTGCCAGCAGCTTGGCCGGGTCAAACACTGAAGCTTTCTTT
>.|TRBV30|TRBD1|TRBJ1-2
CAWSRGTAGGYTF
TGTGCCTGGAGTAGAGGGACAGCGGGTGGCTACACCTTC
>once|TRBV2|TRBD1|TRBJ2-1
CASSYSNRGQFF
TGTGCCAGCAGCTACTCTAACAGGGGCCAGTTCTTC
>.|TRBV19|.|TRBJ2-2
CASSIRTGTTGELFF
TGTGCCAGTAGTATCCGAACAGGGACCACCGGGGAGCTGTTTTTT
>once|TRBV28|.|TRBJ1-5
CASRPYLDQPQHF
TGTGCCAGCCGACCCTACCTCGATCAGCCCCAGCATTTT
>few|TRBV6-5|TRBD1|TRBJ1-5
CASSQGAGNQPQHF
TGTGCCAGCAGTCAGGGGGCGGGTAATCAGCCCCAGCATTTT
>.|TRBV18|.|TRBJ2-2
CASSPQADNTGELFF
TGTGCCAGCTCACCACAAGCGGACAACACCGGGGAGCTGTTTTTT
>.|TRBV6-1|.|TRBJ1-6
CASSDGVGSPLHF
TGTGCCAGCAGTGATGGGGTTGGGTCACCCCTCCACTTT
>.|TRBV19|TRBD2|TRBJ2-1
CASSILAGARYNEQFF
TGTGCCAGTAGTATCCTAGCGGGGGCCCGATACAATGAGCAGTTCTTC
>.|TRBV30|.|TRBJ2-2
CAWGSGMAGELFF
TGTGCCTGGGGTTCCGGGATGGCCGGGGAGCTGTTTTTT
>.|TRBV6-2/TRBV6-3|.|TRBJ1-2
CASSYHRAVSSYTF
TGTGCCAGCAGTTACCACAGGGCTGTTTCCAGCTACACCTTC
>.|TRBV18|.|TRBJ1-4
CASSPSEDFQLFF
TGTGCCAGCTCCCCTAGTGAGGATTTCCAACTGTTTTTT
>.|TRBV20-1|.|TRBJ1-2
CSASVGSYGYTF
TGCAGTGCTAGTGTTGGGAGTTATGGCTACACCTTC
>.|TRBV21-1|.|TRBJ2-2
CASLKPVAGELFF
TGTGCCAGCCTTAAGCCAGTTGCCGGGGAGCTGTTTTTT
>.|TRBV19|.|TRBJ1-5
CASSILSQDNQPQHF
TGTGCCAGTAGTATTCTTTCACAGGATAATCAGCCCCAGCATTTT
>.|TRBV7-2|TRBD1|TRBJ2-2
CASSTRSGGGFANTGELFF
TGTGCCAGCAGCACCCGCTCAGGGGGCGGCTTCGCGAACACCGGGGAGCTGTTTTTT
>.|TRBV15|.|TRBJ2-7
CATSRSDSWMKQYF
TGTGCCACCAGCAGATCGGACAGTTGGATGAAGCAGTACTTC
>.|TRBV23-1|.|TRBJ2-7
CASSWRYRSYEQYF
TGCGCCAGCAGTTGGCGATACCGTTCCTACGAGCAGTACTTC
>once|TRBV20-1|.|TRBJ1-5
CSASSGYSNQPQHF
TGCAGTGCTAGTTCAGGTTATAGCAATCAGCCCCAGCATTTT
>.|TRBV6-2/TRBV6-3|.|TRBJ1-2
CASSPTENYGYTF
TGTGCCAGCAGTCCAACAGAGAATTATGGCTACACCTTC
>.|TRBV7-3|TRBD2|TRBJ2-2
CASSPGGSHTGELFF
TGTGCCAGCAGCCCGGGGGGGAGCCACACCGGGGAGCTGTTTTTT
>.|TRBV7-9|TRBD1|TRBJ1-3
CASSPGQGAQGGNTIYF
TGTGCCAGCAGCCCGGGACAGGGGGCCCAAGGTGGAAACACCATATATTTT
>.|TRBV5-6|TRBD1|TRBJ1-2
CASSLVTGGHYGYTF
TGTGCCAGCAGCTTGGTGACAGGGGGGCACTATGGCTACACCTTC
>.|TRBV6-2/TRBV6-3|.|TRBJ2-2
CASSTTGELFF
TGTGCCAGCAGCACCACCGGGGAGCTGTTTTTT
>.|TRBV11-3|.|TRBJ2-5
CASSSGEETQYF
TGTGCCAGCAGCTCCGGGGAAGAGACCCAGTACTTC
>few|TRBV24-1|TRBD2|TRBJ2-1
CATNQAGLGNEQFF
TGTGCCACCAACCAAGCGGGACTCGGCAATGAGCAGTTCTTC
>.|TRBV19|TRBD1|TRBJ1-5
CATDRDRVNQPQHF
TGTGCCACCGACCGGGACAGGGTCAATCAGCCCCAGCATTTT
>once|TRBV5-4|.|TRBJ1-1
CASSLEGGAFTEAFF
TGTGCCAGCAGCTTGGAAGGGGGGGCCTTCACTGAAGCTTTCTTT
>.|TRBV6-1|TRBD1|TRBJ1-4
CASSGPEQGAPEKLFF
TGTGCCAGCAGTGGGCCGGAACAGGGGGCGCCTGAAAAACTGTTTTTT